A single sample is the source of the 27 T cell receptor beta chains below, sequenced in a study of chemoradiotherapy in HPV16-positive cancers. The data were produced by immunoSEQ multiplex PCR, yet TCRdb's version contains in-frame clones alone and is incomplete. The table includes around 3,000 clones, under 95% detected once. The specimen was tumor tissue, collected from a patient who underwent chemoradiotherapy. The receptors originated from a human donor with HPV-associated anogenital cancer.

V gene TRBV29-1 combines with J gene TRBJ1-2; 7 nucleotides match TRBD1. The CDR3 extends over 13 amino acids. The ends lost 3 bases at V and 7 bases at J; junction bases unmatched: 8. Germline lookup yields CDR1 SQVTM and CDR2 ANQGSEA. The CDR3 sequence is CSVEDRGGTGYTF. The CDR3 bases are TGCAGCGTTGAGGACCGAGGGGGCACTGGCTACACCTTC. Full variable domain (remainder filled in from reference TRBV29-1 and TRBJ1-2): SAVISQKPSRDICQRGTSLTIQCQVDSQVTMMFWYRQQPGQSLTLIATANQGSEATYESGFVIDKFPISRPNLTFSTLTVSNMSPEDSSIYLCSVEDRGGTGYTFGSGTRLTVV.

The V call is TRBV6-6, the J call TRBJ1-2, with TRBD1 matching over 12 bases. Germline V lookup: CDR1 MNHNY, CDR2 SVGAGI (reference sequence). The V gene end was trimmed by 7 bases and the J gene end by 6 bases; junction bases not matched to a gene: 6. The length of the CDR3 is 14 residues. DNA of the CDR3: TGTGCCAGCATCATGGGACAGGGGGCCGATGGCTACACCTTC. Amino acids: CASIMGQGADGYTF.

Here the CDR3 reads CASSDRQWSDYTF. The CDR3, as DNA: TGTGCCAGCAGCGATCGGCAGTGGTCAGATTACACCTTC. This sequence joins TRBV9 and TRBJ1-2; D call uncertain. CDR1 and CDR2 (germline): SGDLS, YYNGEE. The length of the CDR3 is 13 residues. V dropped 3 bases and J dropped 11 bases, with 17 bases sitting between them.

The chain uses TRBV27 and TRBJ1-4; 7 bases match TRBD1. The CDR3 covers 20 residues. Germline V gene data show CDR1 as MNHEY and CDR2 as SMNVEV (reference sequence). J lost 5 bases, V lost 2 bases, and 20 bases had no gene match. This CDR3 is CASSLRGYERSGTENEKLFF. CDR3 coding DNA: TGTGCCAGCAGTTTAAGAGGTTACGAGAGGTCCGGGACAGAAAATGAAAAACTGTTTTTT.

The chain carries TRBV7-9 and TRBJ1-6; D unclear. V was pared by 4 bases and J by 11 bases, with 18 bases between. This CDR3 spans 15 amino acids. CDR1 and CDR2 (germline): SEHNR, FQNEAQ (reference sequence). The CDR3 sequence: CASSSTLSTVAPLHF. The CDR3 DNA reads TGTGCCAGCAGCTCGACGCTTTCAACAGTGGCACCCCTCCACTTT.

The table lists this clone with a count of one. The genes are TRBV28 and TRBJ1-5, with 8 bases lining up with TRBD1. The CDR3 length is 15 residues. Germline V gene lookup returns CDR1 MDHEN and CDR2 SYDVKM. The junction had 4 bases not matched to a gene; V was cut back by 6 bases and J by 0 bases. CDR3 sequence (DNA): TGTGCCAGCAGGCGAACAGGGGGTAGCAATCAGCCCCAGCATTTT. Its translation: CASRRTGGSNQPQHF.

The V gene is TRBV7-2, the J gene TRBJ2-3; 16 positions agree with TRBD2. CDR1 SGHTA and CDR2 FQGNSA come from the germline V gene. CDR3 length: 19 amino acids. V lost 5 bases to trimming and J lost 2 bases; unmatched junction nucleotides: 10. DNA of the CDR3: TGTGCCAGCAGCCTCCCGGGACTAGCGGGGGGGACCTACACAGATACGCAGTATTTT. Encoded protein: CASSLPGLAGGTYTDTQYF.

The chain combines TRBV5-4 with TRBJ1-2; a possible D gene is TRBD1 (5 bases). V dropped 9 bases and J dropped 0 bases, with 18 bases sitting between them. CDR1 and CDR2 (germline): SGHNT, YYREEE (reference sequence). CDR3 length: 15 amino acids. The CDR3 loop reads CATQENRFPNYGYTF. DNA for the CDR3: TGTGCCACTCAGGAGAACAGGTTTCCTAACTATGGCTACACCTTC. The variable domain in full, with the rest retrieved from reference TRBV5-4 and TRBJ1-2, is ETGVTQSPTHLIKTRGQQVTLRCSSQSGHNTVSWYQQALGQGPQFIFQYYREEENGRGNFPPRFSGLQFPNYSSELNVNALELDDSALYLCATQENRFPNYGYTFGSGTRLTVV.

V usage is TRBV5-4 and J usage is TRBJ2-2, with TRBD2 identical over 11 bases. Trimming at V came to 4 bases and at J to 4 bases, leaving 6 bases not matched to a gene. The CDR3 loop spans 16 amino acids. Germline V gene lookup returns CDR1 SGHNT and CDR2 YYREEE (reference sequence). The DNA of the CDR3 is TGTGCCAGCAGCAAGGCTAGCGGGAGGTCCACCGGGGAGCTGTTTTTT. It translates to CASSKASGRSTGELFF.

The chain couples TRBV5-6 to TRBJ1-2, with TRBD1 as a possible D gene (6 bases). Germline V gene sequence: CDR1 SGHDT, CDR2 YYEEEE. This CDR3 region has 15 residues. The ends were cut back, 5 bases at V and 2 bases at J, with 16 bases in the middle. In DNA form, the CDR3 reads TGTGCCAGCAGAGCCTACGGGGGCGCGAACTATGGCTACACCTTC. Residues: CASRAYGGANYGYTF. Drawing the rest from reference TRBV5-6 and TRBJ1-2, the complete variable domain is DAGVTQSPTHLIKTRGQQVTLRCSPKSGHDTVSWYQQALGQGPQFIFQYYEEEERQRGNFPDRFSGHQFPNYSSELNVNALLLGDSALYLCASRAYGGANYGYTFGSGTRLTVV.

This clone has more than one count but fewer than ten. The chain is built from TRBV29-1 and TRBJ1-5, with unresolved D. Trimming left V 4 bases short and J 7 bases short, with 14 bases between. CDR1 and CDR2 from the germline V gene are SQVTM and ANQGSEA. CDR3 length equals 13 residues. The CDR3 spells CSVAQTNFQPQHF. The CDR3 DNA reads TGCAGCGTTGCACAGACTAATTTCCAGCCCCAGCATTTT.

The chain couples TRBV7-2 to TRBJ2-3; D is uncertain. The CDR3 sequence is 16 residues long. Looked up from germline, CDR1 is SGHTA and CDR2 is FQGNSA. Trimming removed 5 bases at V and 0 bases at J, with 15 bases between. CDR3 DNA: TGTGCCAGCAGCAGAAGAAGTAGAGCTAGCACAGATACGCAGTATTTT. It codes for CASSRRSRASTDTQYF.

The chain recombines TRBV9 with TRBJ2-7; possible D gene TRBD2, 7 bases. This CDR3 spans 15 amino acids. Germline V gene sequence: CDR1 SGDLS, CDR2 YYNGEE. Trimming removed 1 base from V and 6 bases from J, with 17 bases in between. The CDR3 DNA follows: TGTGCCAGCAGCGTATGTACTAGAGGGGGGGGCGAGCAGTACGTC. It encodes CASSVCTRGGGEQYV.

This clone was seen just once. The rearrangement joins TRBV7-9 to TRBJ2-3, with a tentative D call TRBD1 (6 bases). The CDR3 consists of 16 residues. Germline CDR1 reads SEHNR; CDR2 reads FQNEAQ (reference sequence). V was pared by 5 bases and J by 2 bases, with 17 bases between. CDR3 nucleotide sequence: TGTGCCAGCAGCAACTCTCAGGGGATATACACAGATACGCAGTATTTT. Amino acid sequence: CASSNSQGIYTDTQYF. Full variable domain (outside the CDR3, taken from reference TRBV7-9 and TRBJ2-3): DTGVSQNPRHKITKRGQNVTFRCDPISEHNRLYWYRQTLGQGPEFLTYFQNEAQLEKSRLLSDRFSAERPKGSFSTLEIQRTEQGDSAMYLCASSNSQGIYTDTQYFGPGTRLTVL.

This clone was seen more than once but under ten times. The chain joins TRBV2 to TRBJ2-7; D not resolved. V shed 1 base and J shed 3 bases, with 7 bases lying between them. The CDR3 is 13 amino acids. The germline gives CDR1 SNHLY, CDR2 FYNNEI. CDR3 region: CASSEGWSYEQYV. The CDR3 nucleotides read TGTGCCAGCAGTGAAGGTTGGAGCTACGAGCAGTACGTC.

The V and J genes are TRBV7-2 and TRBJ1-3; 7 nucleotides agree with TRBD1. Trimming removed 5 bases from V and 0 bases from J; junction bases left unmatched: 4. The CDR3 length is 15 residues. CDR1 and CDR2 from the germline V gene are SGHTA and FQGNSA. The CDR3 spells CASSRDRDSGNTIYF. The CDR3, as DNA: TGTGCCAGCAGCCGTGACAGGGACTCTGGAAACACCATATATTTT.

CDR3 sequence: CASSLDLGQPQHF. CDR3 sequence (DNA): TGTGCCAGCAGCTTGGACCTTGGTCAGCCCCAGCATTTT. The chain carries TRBV5-4 and TRBJ1-5; no definite D call. V was cut by 0 bases and J by 6 bases, with 7 bases left in between. CDR3 length equals 13 residues. Germline V lookup: CDR1 SGHNT, CDR2 YYREEE (reference sequence). The full variable domain, completed using reference TRBV5-4 and TRBJ1-5, is ETGVTQSPTHLIKTRGQQVTLRCSSQSGHNTVSWYQQALGQGPQFIFQYYREEENGRGNFPPRFSGLQFPNYSSELNVNALELDDSALYLCASSLDLGQPQHFGDGTRLSIL.

The V call is TRBV6-6, the J call TRBJ2-7, with D possibly being TRBD2 (5 bases). Germline V gene lookup returns CDR1 MNHNY and CDR2 SVGAGI (reference sequence). Trimming took 2 bases from V and 5 from J, leaving 13 bases between them. There are 14 residues in the CDR3. The CDR3 spells CASSYLPGNNEQYF. CDR3 sequence (DNA): TGTGCCAGCAGTTACCTCCCGGGGAATAACGAGCAGTACTTC.

The chain employs TRBV10-3 and TRBJ2-5, with D perhaps TRBD2 (6 bases). Germline V gene sequence: CDR1 ENHRY, CDR2 SYGVKD. The CDR3 runs 13 residues. The germline V and J ends were trimmed by 4 bases and 5 bases, with 11 bases remaining between them. The chain's CDR3 is CAISGAAGETQYF. CDR3 sequence (DNA): TGTGCCATCAGTGGGGCGGCGGGGGAGACCCAGTACTTC.

This chain uses TRBV7-2 with TRBJ1-1; D not resolved. The germline gives CDR1 SGHTA, CDR2 FQGNSA. Trimming left V 7 bases short and J 2 bases short, with 11 bases between. The CDR3 loop spans 13 amino acids. The chain's CDR3 is CASTPPENTEAFF. In nucleotides, the CDR3 is TGTGCCAGCACCCCACCCGAAAACACTGAAGCTTTCTTT. The full variable domain, completed using reference TRBV7-2 and TRBJ1-1, is GAGVSQSPSNKVTEKGKDVELRCDPISGHTALYWYRQSLGQGLEFLIYFQGNSAPDKSGLPSDRFSAERTGGSVSTLTIQRTQQEDSAVYLCASTPPENTEAFFGQGTRLTVV.

The chain is built from TRBV7-7 and TRBJ2-2; the D gene is possibly TRBD1 (6 bases). Germline V gene lookup returns CDR1 SSHAT and CDR2 FNYEAQ (reference sequence). The V gene lost 6 bases and the J gene lost 8 bases, with 22 bases spanning the gap. This CDR3 has 16 amino acids. The CDR3 bases are TGTGCCAGCAGTCGCCAAGGGACACCCCTCGCGGGGGAGCTGTTTTTT. This gives the protein CASSRQGTPLAGELFF.

The gene calls are TRBV4-2 and TRBJ2-5, with 9 nucleotides matching TRBD2. The CDR3 sequence is 18 residues long. Trimming removed 0 bases from V and 4 bases from J; junction bases left unmatched: 12. CDR1 is LGHNA, CDR2 YNFKEQ, per germline. The DNA of the CDR3 is TGTGCCAGCAGCCAAGAAGGGGCCCGGCGGGGGGGCCCAGAGACCCAGTACTTC. Its translation is CASSQEGARRGGPETQYF.

The gene calls are TRBV7-3 and TRBJ2-1; 9 nucleotides align to TRBD2. This CDR3 has 14 amino acids. Germline lookup yields CDR1 SGHTA and CDR2 FQGTGA. J was trimmed by 7 bases and V by 2 bases; bases with no gene match: 3. In DNA, the CDR3 is TGTGCCAGCAGCTTAGTAGCGGGAGCGAATGAGCAGTTCTTC. It specifies CASSLVAGANEQFF.

This sequence joins TRBV4-3 and TRBJ1-6, with D unclear. Germline CDR1 reads LGHNA; CDR2 reads YSLEER. V lost 0 bases to trimming and J lost 5 bases, with 8 bases between them. This CDR3 has 15 amino acids. CDR3 loop: CASSQDTADNSPLHF. CDR3 DNA: TGCGCCAGCAGCCAAGATACAGCCGATAATTCACCCCTCCACTTT.

The V and J genes are TRBV6-5 and TRBJ2-2, with D uncertain. Germline CDR1 MNHEY, CDR2 SVGAGI. This CDR3 is built from 12 residues. V gave up 6 bases and J gave up 6 bases, with 8 bases separating them. The CDR3: CASRPWAGELFF. DNA for the CDR3: TGTGCCAGCAGGCCGTGGGCCGGGGAGCTGTTTTTT.

The chain links TRBV6-1 to TRBJ2-1, with 10 positions matching TRBD1. The germline CDR1 and CDR2 sequences are MNHNS and SASEGT. This CDR3 spans 15 amino acids. Trimming removed 1 base from V and 7 bases from J; junction bases left unmatched: 4. Here the CDR3 reads CASSEETGGANEQFF. Written as DNA, the CDR3 is TGTGCCAGCAGTGAAGAGACAGGGGGCGCAAATGAGCAGTTCTTC.

This clone was seen a single time. The rearrangement links TRBV7-9 to TRBJ1-4, with D hard to call. V was pared by 1 base and J by 10 bases, with 7 bases between. Germline V gene data show CDR1 as SEHNR and CDR2 as FQNEAQ (reference sequence). The CDR3 contains 12 residues. CDR3 nucleotides: TGTGCCAGCAGCTTAGAGAACGGAAAACTGTTTTTT. This translates into CASSLENGKLFF.